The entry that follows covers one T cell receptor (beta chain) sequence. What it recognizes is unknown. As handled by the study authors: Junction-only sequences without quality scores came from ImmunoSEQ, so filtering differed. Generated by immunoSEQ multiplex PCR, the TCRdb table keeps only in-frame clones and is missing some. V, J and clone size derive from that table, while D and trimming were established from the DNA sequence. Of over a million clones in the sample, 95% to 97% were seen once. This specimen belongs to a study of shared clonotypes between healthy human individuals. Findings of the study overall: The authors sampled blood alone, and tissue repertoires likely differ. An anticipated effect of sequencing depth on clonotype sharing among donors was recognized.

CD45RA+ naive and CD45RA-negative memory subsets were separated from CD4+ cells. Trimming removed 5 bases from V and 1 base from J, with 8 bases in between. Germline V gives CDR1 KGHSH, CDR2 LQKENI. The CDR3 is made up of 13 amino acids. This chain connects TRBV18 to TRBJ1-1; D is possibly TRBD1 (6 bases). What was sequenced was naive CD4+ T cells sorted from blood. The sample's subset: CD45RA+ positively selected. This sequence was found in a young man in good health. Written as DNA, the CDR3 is TGTGCCAGCTCAAAGACAGGGAACACTGAAGCTTTCTTT. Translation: CASSKTGNTEAFF.